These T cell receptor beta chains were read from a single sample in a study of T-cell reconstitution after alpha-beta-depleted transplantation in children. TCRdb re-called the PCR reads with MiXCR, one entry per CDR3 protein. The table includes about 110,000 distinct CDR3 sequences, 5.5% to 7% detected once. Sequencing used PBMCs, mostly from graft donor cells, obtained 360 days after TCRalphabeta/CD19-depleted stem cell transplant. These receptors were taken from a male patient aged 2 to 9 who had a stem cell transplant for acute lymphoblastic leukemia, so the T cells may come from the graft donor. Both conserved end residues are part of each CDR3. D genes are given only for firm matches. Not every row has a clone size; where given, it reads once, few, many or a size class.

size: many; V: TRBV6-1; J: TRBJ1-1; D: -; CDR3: CASSEEAMNTEAFF; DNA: TGTGCCAGCAGTGAAGAGGCCATGAACACTGAAGCTTTCTTT
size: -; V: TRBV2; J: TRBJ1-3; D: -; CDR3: CASTPLSGNTIYF; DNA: TGTGCCAGCACCCCCCTCTCTGGAAACACCATATATTTT
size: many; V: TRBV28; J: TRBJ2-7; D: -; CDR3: CASSLRGVLSYEQYF; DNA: TGTGCCAGCAGTTTAAGAGGGGTCCTTTCCTACGAGCAGTACTTC
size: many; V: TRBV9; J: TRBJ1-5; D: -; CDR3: CASSVDGDNQPQHF; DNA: TGTGCCAGCAGCGTAGATGGGGACAATCAGCCCCAGCATTTT
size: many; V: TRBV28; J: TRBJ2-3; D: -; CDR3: CASSLLDQFDTQYF; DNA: TGTGCCAGCAGTTTGTTGGACCAGTTCGATACGCAGTATTTT
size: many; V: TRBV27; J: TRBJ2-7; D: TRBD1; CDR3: CASSLTGNPYEQYF; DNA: TGTGCCAGCAGTTTGACAGGGAATCCCTACGAGCAGTACTTC
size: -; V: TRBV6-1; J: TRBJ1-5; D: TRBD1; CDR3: CASSVEQGLGNQPQHF; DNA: TGTGCCAGCAGTGTAGAACAGGGGTTAGGGAATCAGCCCCAGCATTTT
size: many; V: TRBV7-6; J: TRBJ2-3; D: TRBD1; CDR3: CASSSTGSEADTQYF; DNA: TGTGCCAGCAGCTCGACAGGGAGTGAGGCAGATACGCAGTATTTT
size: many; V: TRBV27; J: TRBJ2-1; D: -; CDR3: CASSLSSGGGAPYNEQFF; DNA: TGTGCCAGCAGTTTATCGTCCGGAGGGGGCGCCCCCTACAATGAGCAGTTCTTC
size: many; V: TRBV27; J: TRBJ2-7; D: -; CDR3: CASSFGGKQYF; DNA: TGTGCCAGCAGTTTTGGTGGTAAGCAGTACTTC
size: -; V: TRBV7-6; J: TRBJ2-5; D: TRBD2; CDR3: CASSLLKTSGGAERETQYF; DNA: TGTGCCAGCAGCTTACTTAAGACTAGCGGGGGTGCTGAGCGGGAGACCCAGTACTTC
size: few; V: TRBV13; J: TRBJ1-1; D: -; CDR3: CASSVLRNLNTEAFF; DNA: TGTGCCAGCAGCGTCCTGAGGAACCTGAACACTGAAGCTTTCTTT
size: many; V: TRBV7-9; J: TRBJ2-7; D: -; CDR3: CASSSTGPTIYEQYF; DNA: TGTGCCAGCAGCTCCACAGGACCGACCATCTACGAGCAGTACTTC
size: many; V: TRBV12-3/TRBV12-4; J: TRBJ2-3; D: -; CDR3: CASSLLDTQYF; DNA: TGTGCCAGCAGTTTACTAGATACGCAGTATTTT
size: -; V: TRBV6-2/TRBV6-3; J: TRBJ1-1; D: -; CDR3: CASSYLPRGRWNTEAFF; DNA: TGTGCCAGCAGTTATCTGCCTAGGGGCAGATGGAACACTGAAGCTTTCTTT
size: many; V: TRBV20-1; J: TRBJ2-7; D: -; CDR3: CSAITGRRAYEQYF; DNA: TGCAGTGCGATTACAGGGCGTCGGGCCTACGAGCAGTACTTC
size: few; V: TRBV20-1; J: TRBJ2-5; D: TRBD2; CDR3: CSARGSGRARETQYF; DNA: TGCAGTGCTAGAGGGAGCGGGAGGGCCAGGGAGACCCAGTACTTC
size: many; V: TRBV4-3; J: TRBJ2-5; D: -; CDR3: CASSPAGGLGETQYF; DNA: TGCGCCAGCAGCCCAGCTGGGGGTTTGGGAGAGACCCAGTACTTC
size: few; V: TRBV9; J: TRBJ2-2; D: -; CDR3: CASRPADPRTGELFF; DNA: TGTGCCAGCAGGCCAGCCGATCCCAGAACCGGGGAGCTGTTTTTT
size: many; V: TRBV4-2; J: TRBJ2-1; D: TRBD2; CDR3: CASSQAGGFDEQFF; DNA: TGTGCCAGCAGCCAAGCGGGAGGGTTCGATGAGCAGTTCTTC
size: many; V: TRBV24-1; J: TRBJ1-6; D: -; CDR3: CATSDRRPPLHF; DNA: TGTGCCACCAGTGATCGGAGGCCACCCCTCCACTTT
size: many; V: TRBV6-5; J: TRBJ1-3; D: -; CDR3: CASTYLAGNGNTIYF; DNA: TGTGCCAGCACCTACCTTGCGGGGAATGGAAACACCATATATTTT
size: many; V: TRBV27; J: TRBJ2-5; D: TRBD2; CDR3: CASRKSSGQETQYF; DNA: TGTGCCAGCAGAAAGTCTAGCGGACAAGAGACCCAGTACTTC
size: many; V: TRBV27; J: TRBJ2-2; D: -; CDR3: CASSFGRNTGELFF; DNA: TGTGCCAGCAGTTTTGGCAGAAACACCGGGGAGCTGTTTTTT
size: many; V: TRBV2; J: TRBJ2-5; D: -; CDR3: CASSPRTRQETQYF; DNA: TGTGCCAGCAGCCCCCGGACGAGACAAGAGACCCAGTACTTC
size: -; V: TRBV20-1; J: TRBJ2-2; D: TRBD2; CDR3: CSFLTSGRAKAGELFF; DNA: TGCAGTTTTTTGACTAGCGGGAGGGCCAAGGCCGGGGAGCTGTTTTTT
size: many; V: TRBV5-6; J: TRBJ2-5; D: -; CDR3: CASSLRGANRETQYF; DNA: TGTGCCAGCAGCTTGCGCGGGGCTAATAGGGAGACCCAGTACTTC
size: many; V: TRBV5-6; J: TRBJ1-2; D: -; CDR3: CASSLNGRDYGYTF; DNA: TGTGCCAGCAGCTTGAACGGAAGGGACTATGGCTACACCTTC
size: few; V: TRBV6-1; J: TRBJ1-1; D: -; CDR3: CASSVGGWGTEAFF; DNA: TGTGCCAGCAGTGTCGGAGGGTGGGGCACTGAAGCTTTCTTT
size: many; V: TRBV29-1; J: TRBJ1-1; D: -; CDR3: CSVEVTVNTEAFF; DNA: TGCAGCGTTGAAGTGACGGTGAACACTGAAGCTTTCTTT
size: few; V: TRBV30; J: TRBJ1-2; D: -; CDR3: CASRRDGYTF; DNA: TGTGCCTCCCGCAGGGACGGCTACACCTTC
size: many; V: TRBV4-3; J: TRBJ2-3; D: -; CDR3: CASSQGHLVRADTQYF; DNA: TGCGCCAGCAGCCAAGGGCATCTGGTTAGGGCAGATACGCAGTATTTT
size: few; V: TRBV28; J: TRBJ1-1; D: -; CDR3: CASSLLGANTEAFF; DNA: TGTGCCAGCAGTCTTCTAGGGGCAAACACTGAAGCTTTCTTT
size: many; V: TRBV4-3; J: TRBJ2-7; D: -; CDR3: CASSQAPQASYEQYF; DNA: TGCGCCAGCAGCCAAGCACCACAGGCATCCTACGAGCAGTACTTC
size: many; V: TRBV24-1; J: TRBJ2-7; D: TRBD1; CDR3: CATSESGTGEDEQYF; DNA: TGTGCCACCAGTGAGTCCGGGACAGGGGAGGACGAGCAGTACTTC
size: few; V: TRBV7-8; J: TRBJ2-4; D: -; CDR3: CASSTRTDPLAKNIQYF; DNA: TGTGCCAGCAGCACGAGGACAGACCCTTTAGCCAAAAACATTCAGTACTTC
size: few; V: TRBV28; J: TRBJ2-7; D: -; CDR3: CASSFGAGPEQYF; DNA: TGTGCCAGCAGTTTTGGTGCCGGCCCCGAGCAGTACTTC
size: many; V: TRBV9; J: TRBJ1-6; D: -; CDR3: CASGGREGSPLHF; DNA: TGTGCCAGCGGGGGCAGGGAGGGTTCACCCCTCCACTTT
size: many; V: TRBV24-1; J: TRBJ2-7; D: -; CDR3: CATSDSRSYEQYF; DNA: TGTGCCACCAGTGATTCACGCTCCTACGAGCAGTACTTC
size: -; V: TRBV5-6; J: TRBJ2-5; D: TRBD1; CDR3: CASSWDVTGVTQETQYF; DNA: TGTGCCAGCAGCTGGGACGTCACAGGGGTGACCCAAGAGACCCAGTACTTC
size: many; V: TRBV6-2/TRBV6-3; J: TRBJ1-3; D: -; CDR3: CASSYGDGRVIYF; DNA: TGTGCCAGCAGTTACGGGGACGGAAGGGTCATATATTTT
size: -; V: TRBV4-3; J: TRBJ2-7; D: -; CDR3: CASSQSHRGLSYEQYF; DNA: TGCGCCAGCAGCCAATCCCACAGGGGACTTTCCTACGAGCAGTACTTC
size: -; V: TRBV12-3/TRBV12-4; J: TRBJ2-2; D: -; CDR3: CTFCPRLPIAPFTGELFF; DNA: TGTACCTTCTGTCCAAGACTCCCCATAGCCCCCTTTACCGGGGAGCTGTTTTTT
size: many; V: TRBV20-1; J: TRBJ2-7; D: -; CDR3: CSAPGRASYEQYF; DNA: TGCAGTGCTCCCGGTCGGGCTTCCTACGAGCAGTACTTC
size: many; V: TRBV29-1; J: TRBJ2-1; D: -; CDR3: CSVDCGEGSYNEQFF; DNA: TGCAGCGTTGATTGCGGAGAGGGGTCCTACAATGAGCAGTTCTTC
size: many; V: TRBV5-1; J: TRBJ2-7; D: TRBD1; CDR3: CASSTVPGQSYEQYF; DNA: TGCGCCAGCAGCACGGTTCCGGGACAGTCCTACGAGCAGTACTTC
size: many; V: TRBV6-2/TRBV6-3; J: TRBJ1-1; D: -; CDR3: CASSYAANTEAFF; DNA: TGTGCCAGCAGTTACGCAGCGAACACTGAAGCTTTCTTT
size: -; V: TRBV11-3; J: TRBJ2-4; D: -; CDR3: CASSSQGGNIQYF; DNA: TGTGCCAGCAGTTCCCAGGGGGGCAACATTCAGTACTTC
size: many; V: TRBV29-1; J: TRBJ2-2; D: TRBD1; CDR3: CSVVAPTGYTGELFF; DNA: TGCAGCGTTGTGGCCCCGACAGGGTACACCGGGGAGCTGTTTTTT
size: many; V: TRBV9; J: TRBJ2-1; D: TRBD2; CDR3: CASSVYPLAGIYNEQFF; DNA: TGTGCCAGCAGCGTTTATCCACTAGCGGGAATCTACAATGAGCAGTTCTTC
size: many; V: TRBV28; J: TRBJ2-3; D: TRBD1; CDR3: CASSLSPTGAYTDTQYF; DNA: TGTGCCAGCAGTTTATCGCCTACAGGGGCATACACAGATACGCAGTATTTT
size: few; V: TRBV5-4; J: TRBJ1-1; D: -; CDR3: CASSLSPPGTSAAFF; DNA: TGTGCCAGCAGCTTGAGTCCGCCAGGGACCTCGGCAGCTTTCTTT
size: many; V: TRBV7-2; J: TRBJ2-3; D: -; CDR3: CASSWDSYTDTQYF; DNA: TGTGCCAGCAGCTGGGACTCTTATACAGATACGCAGTATTTT
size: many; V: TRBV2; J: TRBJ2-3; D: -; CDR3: CASSRTSGDTQYF; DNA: TGTGCCAGCAGTCGAACCTCTGGGGATACGCAGTATTTT
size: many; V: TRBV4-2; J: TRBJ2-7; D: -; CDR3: CASSQGGYSYEQYF; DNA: TGTGCCAGCAGCCAAGGCGGCTACTCCTACGAGCAGTACTTC
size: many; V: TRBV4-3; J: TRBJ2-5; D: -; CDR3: CASSQGVVETQYF; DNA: TGCGCCAGCAGCCAAGGAGTTGTTGAGACCCAGTACTTC
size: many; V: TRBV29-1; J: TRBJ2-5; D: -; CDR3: CSAGTRVIPKKTQYF; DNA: TGCAGCGCTGGGACTCGCGTGATCCCTAAAAAGACCCAGTACTTC
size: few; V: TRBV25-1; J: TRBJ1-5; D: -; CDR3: CASPGGQGGDSNQPQHF; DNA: TGTGCCAGCCCCGGGGGGCAGGGAGGGGATAGCAATCAGCCCCAGCATTTT
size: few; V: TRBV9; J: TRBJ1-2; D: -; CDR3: CASSVEWGSYGYTF; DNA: TGTGCCAGCAGCGTTGAGTGGGGAAGCTATGGCTACACCTTC